The clone carrying this TCR beta chain has a count of ten or more. Its antigen is not known. CDR3 length: 13 amino acids. Trimming stripped 4 bases from V and 1 base from J, with 7 bases between. CDR1 is LNHNV, CDR2 YYDKDF, per germline (reference sequence). The data stem from a study of CD8 T cells in ankylosing spondylitis. Study results and caveats: Reportedly, significant enrichment of disease-linked clones occurred in matched ankylosing spondylitis synovial fluid. Ankylosing spondylitis blood appeared to carry a characteristic TCR beta motif of several highly homologous variants. Past research had described some motif variants in reactive arthritis synovial fluid and blood. As for the disease-linked clones, they showed a CD8+ phenotype and occurred at relatively low frequencies in peripheral blood.

TCR beta libraries were made by quantitative 5'-RACE with molecular barcodes. TCRdb ran MiXCR on the 5' RACE reads and lists one entry per CDR3 protein. The sample includes hundreds of thousands of distinct CDR3 sequences, roughly a quarter of them seen just once. V gene TRBV15 combines with J gene TRBJ1-1; no reliable D call. This TCR was sampled from a male donor with ankylosing spondylitis. Sequences were obtained from blood, either unsorted or a sorted T cell fraction (not recorded which). The CDR3 loop is CATSTGPNTEAFF. The CDR3 region has the DNA TGTGCCACCAGCACTGGACCGAACACTGAAGCTTTCTTT. Based on the CDR3 plus reference TRBV15 and TRBJ1-1, the full variable domain is DAMVIQNPRYQVTQFGKPVTLSCSQTLNHNVMYWYQQKSSQAPKLLFHYYDKDFNNEADTPDNFQSRRPNTSFCFLDIRSPGLGDTAMYLCATSTGPNTEAFFGQGTRLTVV.